The 7 T cell receptor beta chains presented below share a single source sample, sequenced in a study of blood T cells in healthy people across ages. For the second PCR, which ran for about 7 to 11 cycles, a sample-barcoded 5' primer and a J-beta primer mix were used. TCRdb recomputed calls from the 5' RACE reads with MiXCR, one row per CDR3 protein. Altogether almost 800,000 distinct CDR3 sequences are present, 58% being singletons, with the ten largest covering roughly 22%. The source material was blood. The receptors were gathered from a man younger than 40 in good health.

The chain joins TRBV12-3 or TRBV12-4 to TRBJ2-3; D call uncertain. V was clipped by 3 bases and J by 8 bases, with 6 bases between them. This CDR3 contains 11 residues. CDR3 residues: CASSFKGTQYF. The CDR3 DNA follows: TGTGCCAGCAGTTTTAAGGGTACGCAGTATTTT.

This rearrangement joins TRBV12-3 or TRBV12-4 to TRBJ1-4, with TRBD1 matching 7 bases. The junction had 4 bases not matched to a gene; V was cut back by 3 bases and J by 6 bases. CDR3 length equals 14 residues. CDR3 loop: CASSFGQGDEKLFF. CDR3 nucleotide sequence: TGTGCCAGCAGTTTTGGGCAGGGGGATGAAAAACTGTTTTTT.

CDR3 residues: CASSQDFGSGGSYGSSYNSPLHF. The CDR3 bases are TGCGCCAGCAGCCAAGATTTCGGGTCGGGGGGGTCCTACGGAAGCTCCTATAATTCACCCCTCCACTTT. The J gene is TRBJ1-6, the V gene TRBV4-3, with D possibly TRBD1 on 5 matching bases. The V end was cut by 0 bases, the J end by 0 bases, with 27 bases between. Germline V CDR1 and CDR2: LGHNA, YSLEER. The CDR3 is made up of 23 amino acids.

This chain links TRBV21-1 with TRBJ2-7; the table's D gene call, TRBD2, was not cross checked with the DNA. TRBV21-1 has pseudogene status. The CDR3 sequence is 15 residues long. In nucleotides, the CDR3 is TGTGCCAGCAGCAATGGGGGAGCTAGGGCCTACGAGCAGTACTTC. Translated, it gives CASSNGGARAYEQYF.

The rearrangement uses TRBV29-1 and TRBJ2-1; D gene uncertain. Germline lookup yields CDR1 SQVTM and CDR2 ANQGSEA. This CDR3 is built from 11 residues. V lost 0 bases and J lost 12, with 9 bases in between. The CDR3 spells CSVEDDMGQFF. CDR3 coding DNA: TGCAGCGTTGAAGACGACATGGGGCAGTTCTTC.

Note on this clonotype: A much bigger clone sits one base away, suggesting this may be a read error. The chain is built from TRBV5-1 and TRBJ2-5; D may correspond to TRBD1 or TRBD2 (5 bases each). Germline values: CDR1 SGHRS, CDR2 YFSETQ. The V gene lost 4 bases and the J gene lost 11 bases, with 21 bases spanning the gap. The CDR3 runs to 14 residues. CDR3 residues: CASSQSDGAYGQYF. The CDR3 bases are TGCGCCAGCAGCCAAAGCGACGGGGCCTACGGGCAGTACTTC.

The chain uses TRBV20-1 and TRBJ2-1; D tentatively reads TRBD1 or TRBD2 (6 bases each). V was shortened by 6 bases and J by 3 bases, with 15 bases between the two germline ends. Germline CDR1 is DFQATT and CDR2 is SNEGSKA (reference sequence). This CDR3 is built from 14 residues. The CDR3 DNA follows: TGCAGTGCCCAGGAGGGGGTTGGCTACAATGAGCAGTTCTTC. The encoded protein is CSAQEGVGYNEQFF.